The rows below give T cell receptor beta chains drawn from one sample of a study of blood T cell repertoires in COVID-19. The table came from immunoSEQ multiplex PCR; TCRdb's copy has only in-frame clones and leaves some out. The sample carries tens of thousands of clones, less than 85% recorded once. The material sequenced was peripheral blood. The receptors derive from a human donor in a cohort sampled during active COVID-19. Each CDR3 is given with its conserved first and last residue. A D gene is named only where the DNA matches it firmly. The listing skips clone size in some rows; elsewhere it reads once, few, many or a size class.

clone_size j_call cdr3_length v_call d_call cdr3_aa cdr3_nt
NA TRBJ1-3 17 TRBV5-1 TRBD1 CASSTGQGIIPGNTIYF TGCGCCAGCAGCACCGGACAGGGGATAATCCCTGGAAACACCATATATTTT
NA TRBJ2-2 16 TRBV6-2/TRBV6-3 TRBD1 CASSYSRWTGAGELFF TGTGCCAGCAGTTACTCCCGTTGGACAGGGGCCGGGGAGCTGTTTTTT
NA TRBJ1-4 15 TRBV6-5 NA CASSFGAATNEKLFF TGTGCCAGCAGTTTTGGGGCGGCAACTAATGAAAAACTGTTTTTT
NA TRBJ1-2 13 TRBV30 NA CAWQVQAGYGYTF TGTGCCTGGCAGGTCCAGGCCGGATATGGCTACACCTTC
NA TRBJ1-5 14 TRBV18 NA CASSPWELGQPQHF TGTGCCAGCTCACCGTGGGAGCTGGGGCAGCCCCAGCATTTT
once TRBJ1-4 13 TRBV10-2 NA CASGGGSGEKLFF TGCGCCTCGGGAGGCGGGTCTGGGGAAAAACTGTTTTTT
once TRBJ2-7 13 TRBV11-2 TRBD1 CASSLSQGQQQYF TGTGCCAGCAGCTTATCCCAGGGACAGCAGCAGTACTTC
NA TRBJ2-6 12 TRBV2 NA CASKSGANVLTF TGTGCCAGCAAGAGTGGGGCCAACGTCCTGACTTTC
NA TRBJ2-3 16 TRBV4-3 TRBD2 CASSPGPSGGTDTQYF TGCGCCAGCAGCCCGGGGCCTAGCGGGGGCACAGATACGCAGTATTTT
few TRBJ1-2 13 TRBV9 TRBD1 CASSARDRGGYTF TGTGCCAGCAGCGCCCGGGACAGGGGAGGCTACACCTTC
NA TRBJ1-2 13 TRBV30 NA CAWSVGDIDLGTF TGTGCCTGGAGTGTCGGGGACATCGATCTAGGCACCTTC
few TRBJ1-2 11 TRBV19 TRBD1 CASSRDRGYTF TGTGCCAGTAGTAGGGACAGGGGCTACACCTTC
few TRBJ2-7 17 TRBV7-6 NA CASSLNNRGREYDEQYF TGTGCCAGCAGCTTAAATAATAGGGGACGGGAGTACGACGAGCAGTACTTC
NA TRBJ2-3 16 TRBV18 TRBD2 CASSRRTSGGTDTQYF TGTGCCAGCTCACGCCGGACTAGCGGGGGAACAGATACGCAGTATTTT
NA TRBJ2-7 15 TRBV7-9 TRBD1 CASSSTFRGYYEQYF TGTGCCAGCAGCTCAACGTTCAGGGGGTATTATGAGCAGTACTTC
once TRBJ1-3 15 TRBV25-1 TRBD1 CASSALTGFGNTIYF TGTGCCAGCAGTGCCTTGACAGGGTTCGGAAACACCATATATTTT
NA TRBJ2-3 16 TRBV19 TRBD2 CASSNKLAGGTDTQYF TGTGCCAGTAGTAACAAACTAGCGGGGGGCACAGATACGCAGTATTTT
NA TRBJ2-5 16 TRBV7-2 TRBD2 CASSSGLAGSSETQYF TGTGCCAGCAGCTCCGGACTAGCGGGAAGCTCGGAGACCCAGTACTTC
NA TRBJ1-5 15 TRBV7-2 NA CASSLGRVVNQPQHF TGTGCCAGCAGCTTAGGACGGGTAGTCAATCAGCCCCAGCATTTT
NA TRBJ1-2 15 TRBV3-1/TRBV3-2 NA CASSQVRGSAYGYTF TGTGCCAGCAGCCAAGTAAGGGGTTCTGCCTATGGCTACACCTTC
few TRBJ1-4 13 TRBV18 NA CASSPTTGEKLFF TGTGCCAGCTCACCAACCACAGGGGAAAAACTGTTTTTT
few TRBJ1-6 14 TRBV19 NA CASRPQGVNSPLHF TGTGCCAGTAGACCACAGGGAGTGAATTCACCCCTCCACTTT
NA TRBJ2-7 15 TRBV5-1 TRBD1 CASSADRGPPYEQYF TGCGCCAGCAGCGCAGACAGGGGGCCACCCTACGAGCAGTACTTC
NA TRBJ1-1 16 TRBV11-2 NA CASSLVAYRTAPEAFF TGTGCCAGCAGCTTAGTAGCTTATAGGACAGCCCCTGAAGCTTTCTTT
NA TRBJ1-2 15 TRBV19 NA CASSVRRSTNYGYTF TGTGCCAGTAGTGTTAGGCGATCGACAAACTATGGCTACACCTTC
NA TRBJ2-1 15 TRBV7-9 TRBD1 CASSSLTGAYNEQFF TGTGCCAGCAGCTCCTTGACAGGGGCCTACAATGAGCAGTTCTTC
NA TRBJ2-4 14 TRBV4-2 NA CATAPFAPGNIQYF TGTGCCACCGCCCCCTTCGCGCCCGGGAACATTCAGTACTTC
once TRBJ1-2 13 TRBV20-1 NA CSASRGVGNGYTF TGCAGTGCTAGTCGGGGGGTTGGTAATGGCTACACCTTC
NA TRBJ1-5 13 TRBV4-3 NA CASSQDRDQPQHF TGCGCCAGCAGCCAAGATCGAGATCAGCCCCAGCATTTT
NA TRBJ1-4 16 TRBV2 NA CASSLRDIATNEKLFF TGTGCCAGCAGTCTTCGGGACATTGCAACTAATGAAAAACTGTTTTTT